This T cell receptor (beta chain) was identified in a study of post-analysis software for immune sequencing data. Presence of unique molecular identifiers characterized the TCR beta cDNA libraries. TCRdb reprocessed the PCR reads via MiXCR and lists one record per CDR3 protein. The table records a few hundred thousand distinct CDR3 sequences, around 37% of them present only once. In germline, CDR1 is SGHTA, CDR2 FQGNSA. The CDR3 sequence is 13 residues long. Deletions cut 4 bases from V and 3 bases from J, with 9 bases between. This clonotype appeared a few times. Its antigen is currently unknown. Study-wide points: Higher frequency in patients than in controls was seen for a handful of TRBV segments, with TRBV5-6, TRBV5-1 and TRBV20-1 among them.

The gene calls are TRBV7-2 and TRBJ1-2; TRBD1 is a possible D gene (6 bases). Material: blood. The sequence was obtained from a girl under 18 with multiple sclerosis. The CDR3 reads CASSSGVYYGYTF. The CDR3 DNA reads TGTGCCAGCAGCTCAGGGGTTTACTATGGCTACACCTTC. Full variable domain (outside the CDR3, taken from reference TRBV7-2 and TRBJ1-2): GAGVSQSPSNKVTEKGKDVELRCDPISGHTALYWYRQSLGQGLEFLIYFQGNSAPDKSGLPSDRFSAERTGGSVSTLTIQRTQQEDSAVYLCASSSGVYYGYTFGSGTRLTVV.